A selection of T cell receptor beta chains follows, all from one sample in a study of persistence of HIV-infected CD4 T cells. Using immunoSEQ multiplex PCR, the repertoire was profiled, and TCRdb retains in-frame clones only, with some absent. This table has fewer than 15,000 clones, about 69% appearing once. The antigens these receptors bind are not known. Sequences were derived from CD4+ T cells sorted from PBMCs after roughly 20-hour stimulation, sampled from a patient who received antiretroviral therapy. Receptor source: an adult man with HIV who was CMV-seropositive. The CDR3 runs from the conserved cysteine through the conserved F or W. A D gene is named only where the DNA matches it firmly. Rows give clone size only sometimes, using once, few, many, or a class for an expanded clone.

few TRBJ2-6 - TRBV18 CASSPPSPSSGANVLTF TGTGCCAGCTCACCACCCTCCCCCAGCTCTGGGGCCAACGTCCTGACTTTC
- TRBJ2-5 - TRBV19 CASSSNKETQYF TGTGCCAGTAGTAGCAACAAAGAGACCCAGTACTTC
- TRBJ2-7 - TRBV7-2 CASGLQAGGGYEQYF TGTGCCAGCGGCCTTCAAGCGGGTGGTGGCTACGAGCAGTACTTC
few TRBJ1-1 TRBD1 TRBV29-1 CSVSGQATNTEAFF TGCAGCGTTTCCGGACAGGCTACCAACACTGAAGCTTTCTTT
- TRBJ1-1 - TRBV7-9 CASTQVVGRATFF TGTGCCAGCACCCAAGTCGTAGGCAGGGCAACTTTCTTT
- TRBJ1-2 TRBD1 TRBV7-8 CASSLATGPYGYTF TGTGCCAGCAGCTTAGCGACAGGGCCCTATGGCTACACCTTC
- TRBJ2-3 TRBD2 TRBV4-2 CASSQEQRGDFTDTQYF TGTGCCAGCAGCCAAGAACAGCGGGGGGATTTCACAGATACGCAGTATTTT
- TRBJ1-4 TRBD1 TRBV4-2 CASSPWAGQTNEKLFF TGTGCCAGCAGCCCCTGGGCGGGACAGACTAATGAAAAACTGTTTTTT
- TRBJ2-1 - TRBV5-8 CASSLWQLDNEQFF TGTGCCAGCAGCTTGTGGCAGCTTGACAATGAGCAGTTCTTC
- TRBJ2-1 TRBD2 TRBV29-1 CSFGGTSGRAYNEQFF TGCAGCTTCGGAGGGACTAGCGGGAGGGCCTACAATGAGCAGTTCTTC
- TRBJ2-2 - TRBV6-6 CASSRIPSGTGTGELFF TGTGCCAGCAGTCGTATTCCCTCTGGAACCGGGACCGGGGAGCTGTTTTTT
- TRBJ1-5 - TRBV28 CASSPSGRRYSNQPQHF TGTGCCAGCAGCCCAAGCGGACGTAGGTATAGCAATCAGCCCCAGCATTTT
- TRBJ2-6 TRBD1 TRBV6-5 CASSFLDRAGANVLTF TGTGCCAGCAGTTTTCTCGACAGGGCTGGGGCCAACGTCCTGACTTTC
- TRBJ2-7 TRBD1 TRBV14 CASSLGTGPREQYF TGTGCCAGCAGCCTGGGGACAGGGCCGAGAGAGCAGTACTTC
- TRBJ2-7 TRBD2 TRBV7-2 CASRGGTSGRGGSYEQYF TGTGCCAGCAGGGGAGGGACTAGCGGGAGAGGAGGCTCCTACGAGCAGTACTTC
- TRBJ2-7 - TRBV7-2 CASSLGPRVEEQYF TGTGCCAGCAGCTTAGGGCCCCGGGTCGAGGAGCAGTACTTC
- TRBJ1-5 - TRBV19 CASSTYNQPQHF TGTGCCAGTAGTACCTATAATCAGCCCCAGCATTTT
few TRBJ1-2 TRBD1 TRBV29-1 CSVIQGAEYGYTF TGCAGCGTTATACAGGGGGCTGAGTATGGCTACACCTTC
- TRBJ1-2 - TRBV27 CASSLSPRGQIYGYTF TGTGCCAGCAGTTTAAGTCCCCGTGGCCAGATCTATGGCTACACCTTC
- TRBJ2-2 - TRBV5-4 CASSLGTRTGELFF TGTGCCAGCAGCTTGGGTACTAGAACCGGGGAGCTGTTTTTT